A single sample gave rise to the 15 T cell receptor beta chains below, sequenced in a study of blood T cell repertoires in COVID-19. TCRdb's table, derived via immunoSEQ multiplex PCR, lists solely in-frame clones and lacks some. The sample holds around 190,000 clones; 80% are singletons and the top ten take approximately 6.2%. Sequences were obtained from peripheral blood. These receptors were obtained from a man between 65 and 79 years old with active or convalescent COVID-19.

The chain employs TRBV5-5 and TRBJ1-3; TRBD1 might be the D (5 bases). V was pared by 3 bases and J by 0 bases, with 7 bases between. The CDR3 is 14 amino acids. Germline V gene sequence: CDR1 SGHKS, CDR2 YYEKEE (reference sequence). In DNA form, the CDR3 reads TGTGCCAGCAGCTCAGGACACTCTGGAAACACCATATATTTT. Protein product: CASSSGHSGNTIYF.

The rearrangement uses TRBV6-1 and TRBJ1-1, with D perhaps TRBD1 (5 bases). Germline-derived CDR1 and CDR2 are MNHNS and SASEGT. V lost 1 base and J 10 bases, leaving 13 bases between the germline ends. The CDR3 consists of 13 residues. CDR3 nucleotide sequence: TGTGCCAGCAGTGAAGGGCAGGGCCTGGGAGCTTTCTTT. This sequence encodes CASSEGQGLGAFF.

This clone was picked up one time. V is TRBV7-9 and J is TRBJ1-6; the D is unclear. Germline lookup yields CDR1 SEHNR and CDR2 FQNEAQ (reference sequence). Trimming left V 2 bases short and J 9 bases short, with 8 bases between. There are 13 residues in the CDR3. The DNA for the CDR3 is TGTGCCAGCAGCTTACAGGAGGGTTCACCCCTCCACTTT. It is translated as CASSLQEGSPLHF. The full variable domain, its missing parts supplied by reference TRBV7-9 and TRBJ1-6, is DTGVSQNPRHKITKRGQNVTFRCDPISEHNRLYWYRQTLGQGPEFLTYFQNEAQLEKSRLLSDRFSAERPKGSFSTLEIQRTEQGDSAMYLCASSLQEGSPLHFGNGTRLTVT.

The J gene is TRBJ1-1, the V gene TRBV18, with 7 bases fitting TRBD1. CDR1 is KGHSH and CDR2 is LQKENI in the germline V gene. The J segment lost 1 base and the V segment lost 3 bases, leaving 14 bases of the junction unmatched. CDR3 length: 18 residues. The CDR3 DNA sequence: TGTGCCAGCTCACCCCAACTGCAGTGGGACAGAGAGAACACTGAAGCTTTCTTT. The encoded protein is CASSPQLQWDRENTEAFF.

This chain uses TRBV5-5 with TRBJ1-1; D unresolved. V lost 1 base, J lost 6 bases, and 13 bases lay in between. Germline V CDR1 and CDR2: SGHKS, YYEKEE (reference sequence). This CDR3 is built from 14 residues. The CDR3 spells CASSLLPGSAEAFF. The CDR3 nucleotides are TGTGCCAGCAGCTTGCTACCAGGTAGCGCTGAAGCTTTCTTT. The full variable domain, its missing parts supplied by reference TRBV5-5 and TRBJ1-1, is DAGVTQSPTHLIKTRGQQVTLRCSPISGHKSVSWYQQVLGQGPQFIFQYYEKEERGRGNFPDRFSARQFPNYSSELNVNALLLGDSALYLCASSLLPGSAEAFFGQGTRLTVV.

The rearrangement uses TRBV29-1 and TRBJ1-2; D is perhaps TRBD1 (6 bases). From germline, CDR1 is SQVTM and CDR2 ANQGSEA. The CDR3 sequence is 12 residues long. The V gene lost 4 bases and the J gene lost 4 bases, with 10 bases spanning the gap. The CDR3 here is CSVGDIGYGYTF. The CDR3 nucleotides read TGCAGCGTTGGGGACATCGGCTATGGCTACACCTTC.

This clone was seen once. The rearrangement uses TRBV6-5 and TRBJ1-1; D is perhaps TRBD1 (6 bases). Trimming cost V 5 bases and J 1 base, with 14 bases left between them. The CDR3 runs to 15 residues. Germline lookup yields CDR1 MNHEY and CDR2 SVGAGI. CDR3 sequence reads: CASSRKGQRNTEAFF. The CDR3 DNA reads as TGTGCCAGCAGTCGAAAGGGACAAAGGAACACTGAAGCTTTCTTT.

The V gene is TRBV5-1, the J gene TRBJ1-1, with D hard to call. This CDR3 comprises 12 residues. V was trimmed by 7 bases and J by 2 bases, leaving 9 bases between them. Germline V CDR1 and CDR2: SGHRS, YFSETQ. In nucleotides, the CDR3 is TGCGCCAGCTCGATAGAAAACACTGAAGCTTTCTTT. Amino acids: CASSIENTEAFF. Based on the CDR3 plus reference TRBV5-1 and TRBJ1-1, the full variable domain is KAGVTQTPRYLIKTRGQQVTLSCSPISGHRSVSWYQQTPGQGLQFLFEYFSETQRNKGNFPGRFSGRQFSNSRSEMNVSTLELGDSALYLCASSIENTEAFFGQGTRLTVV.

The V gene is TRBV4-2, the J gene TRBJ2-3; the D gene is possibly TRBD2 (6 bases). V lost 0 bases, J lost 6 bases, and 10 bases lay in between. This CDR3 is built from 14 residues. Germline V gives CDR1 LGHNA, CDR2 YNFKEQ. The CDR3 DNA sequence: TGTGCCAGCAGCCAAGAGGCGCGGGGTGATACGCAGTATTTT. It codes for CASSQEARGDTQYF.

This chain connects TRBV7-2 to TRBJ1-2; TRBD1 aligns across 9 bases. This CDR3 is 14 amino acids long. Germline-derived CDR1 and CDR2 are SGHTA and FQGNSA. The V and J ends lost 5 bases and 7 bases, in that order; junction bases with no gene match: 8. CDR3 sequence: CASSPGQGNRGYTF. The CDR3 DNA sequence: TGTGCCAGCAGCCCCGGACAGGGGAACCGTGGCTACACCTTC.

This sequence joins TRBV5-1 and TRBJ1-1; 11 bases line up with TRBD1. Germline V CDR1 and CDR2: SGHRS, YFSETQ. There are 16 residues in the CDR3. V lost 1 base and J lost 5; bases outside the gene matches: 7. CDR3 sequence: CASSLTSGTGGTEAFF. CDR3 bases: TGCGCCAGCAGCTTGACATCCGGGACAGGGGGTACTGAAGCTTTCTTT.

The chain couples TRBV5-1 to TRBJ2-4; 9 nucleotides agree with TRBD1. The CDR3 contains 13 residues. The J segment lost 6 bases and the V segment lost 7 bases, leaving 5 bases of the junction unmatched. Germline V gene data show CDR1 as SGHRS and CDR2 as YFSETQ. DNA of the CDR3: TGCGCCAGCTCAACAGGGGGCGGAAACATTCAGTACTTC. This encodes CASSTGGGNIQYF.

The rearrangement links TRBV24-1 to TRBJ1-5, with no clear D. Germline V gives CDR1 KGHDR, CDR2 SFDVKD. V lost 11 bases to trimming and J lost 5 bases, with 12 bases between them. The CDR3 covers 12 residues. This CDR3 reads CAIAEFYQPQHF. CDR3 sequence (DNA): TGTGCCATCGCGGAGTTCTATCAGCCCCAGCATTTT.

The gene calls are TRBV2 and TRBJ1-5; 8 positions match TRBD1. There are 14 residues in the CDR3. V gave up 6 bases and J gave up 5 bases; unmatched junction bases: 6. Germline CDR1 and CDR2: SNHLY and FYNNEI. DNA for the CDR3: TGTGCCAGCAGAGGACCAGGGGGCGATCAGCCCCAGCATTTT. This gives the protein CASRGPGGDQPQHF.

The chain couples TRBV29-1 to TRBJ1-6, with 7 bases lining up with TRBD1. Germline CDR1 and CDR2: SQVTM and ANQGSEA. The CDR3 has 13 amino acids. V trimming: 4 bases; J trimming: 7 bases; junction bases outside the gene matches: 4. The CDR3, as DNA: TGCAGCGTTGGACAGGGCGGAAATTCACCCCTCCACTTT. Its translation: CSVGQGGNSPLHF.